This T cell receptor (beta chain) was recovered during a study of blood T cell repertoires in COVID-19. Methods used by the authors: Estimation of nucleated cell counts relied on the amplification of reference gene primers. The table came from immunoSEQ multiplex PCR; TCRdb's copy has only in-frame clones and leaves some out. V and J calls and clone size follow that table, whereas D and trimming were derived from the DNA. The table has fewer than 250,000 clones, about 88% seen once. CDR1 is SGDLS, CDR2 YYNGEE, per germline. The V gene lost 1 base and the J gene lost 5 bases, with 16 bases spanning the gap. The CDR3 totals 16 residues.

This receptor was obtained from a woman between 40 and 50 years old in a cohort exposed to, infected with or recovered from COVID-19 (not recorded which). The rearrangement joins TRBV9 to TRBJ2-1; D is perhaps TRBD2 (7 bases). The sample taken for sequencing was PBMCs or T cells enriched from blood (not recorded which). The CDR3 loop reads CASSVTGREVNNEQFF. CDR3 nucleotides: TGTGCCAGCAGCGTAACAGGGAGGGAAGTGAACAATGAGCAGTTCTTC. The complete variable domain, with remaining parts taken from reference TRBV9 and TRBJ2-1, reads DSGVTQTPKHLITATGQRVTLRCSPRSGDLSVYWYQQSLDQGLQFLIQYYNGEERAKGNILERFSAQQFPDLHSELNLSSLELGDSALYFCASSVTGREVNNEQFFGPGTRLTVL.